Listed below are T cell receptor beta chains from one sample, sequenced in a study of CXCR3-negative and CXCR3-positive naive CD8 T cells. Following a re-call of the 5' RACE reads, TCRdb has one entry per CDR3 protein and lacks DNA. Its clone listing holds some 140,000 distinct CDR3 sequences. Source material: naive CXCR3+ CD8+ T cells from blood. The receptors derive from a human donor in good health. Some clones in this sample may be carry-over from other donors' samples. Each CDR3 is given with its conserved first and last residue. Each record gives: V gene, J gene, CDR3 protein.

V gene: TRBV5-5; J gene: TRBJ1-6; CDR3 protein: CASSPGQGNSPLHF
V gene: TRBV20-1; J gene: TRBJ2-7; CDR3 protein: CSARVSGAYEQYF
V gene: TRBV7-6; J gene: TRBJ2-7; CDR3 protein: CASSDGAGGAYEQYF
V gene: TRBV5-1; J gene: TRBJ2-7; CDR3 protein: CASSSDPAGGSYEQYF
V gene: TRBV4-3; J gene: TRBJ2-7; CDR3 protein: CASSQGQGVEQYF
V gene: TRBV12-3/TRBV12-4; J gene: TRBJ2-7; CDR3 protein: CASSLGGAGYEQYF
V gene: TRBV12-3/TRBV12-4; J gene: TRBJ2-7; CDR3 protein: CASRLLLGEQYF
V gene: TRBV28; J gene: TRBJ2-7; CDR3 protein: CASSLRRNSYEQYF
V gene: TRBV6-2/TRBV6-3; J gene: TRBJ2-5; CDR3 protein: CASRRREQKQETLYF
V gene: TRBV12-3/TRBV12-4; J gene: TRBJ2-1; CDR3 protein: CASNQLAGDEQFF
V gene: TRBV15; J gene: TRBJ2-7; CDR3 protein: CATSRYARYEQYF
V gene: TRBV7-9; J gene: TRBJ2-7; CDR3 protein: CASSQDSLPFDEQYF
V gene: TRBV10-3; J gene: TRBJ2-7; CDR3 protein: CAAQGSTYEQYF
V gene: TRBV30; J gene: TRBJ2-6; CDR3 protein: CAWWSSGANVLTF
V gene: TRBV9; J gene: TRBJ2-7; CDR3 protein: CASSAGDSYEQYF
V gene: TRBV12-3/TRBV12-4; J gene: TRBJ2-7; CDR3 protein: CASSSTGTPDTYEQYF
V gene: TRBV11-3; J gene: TRBJ2-1; CDR3 protein: CASSSRDNNEQFF
V gene: TRBV6-5; J gene: TRBJ1-4; CDR3 protein: CASSDGTGNEKLFF
V gene: TRBV10-3; J gene: TRBJ2-5; CDR3 protein: CAISESDGYTRTQYF
V gene: TRBV4-1; J gene: TRBJ2-2; CDR3 protein: CASSHRGGRANTGELFF
V gene: TRBV7-3; J gene: TRBJ2-5; CDR3 protein: CASSLSRIETQYF
V gene: TRBV13; J gene: TRBJ1-2; CDR3 protein: CASSFQVVGDGYTF
V gene: TRBV12-3/TRBV12-4; J gene: TRBJ1-2; CDR3 protein: CASSFGVGYGYTF
V gene: TRBV1; J gene: TRBJ2-5; CDR3 protein: CTRTRQIQETQYF
V gene: TRBV28; J gene: TRBJ1-5; CDR3 protein: CASRNRGRSVDQPQHF
V gene: TRBV27; J gene: TRBJ2-1; CDR3 protein: CATGGLSSYNEPFF
V gene: TRBV4-2; J gene: TRBJ2-7; CDR3 protein: CASSQTPVSRDLSYEQYF
V gene: TRBV27; J gene: TRBJ2-4; CDR3 protein: CASSLGRADLAKNIQYF
V gene: TRBV29-1; J gene: TRBJ2-5; CDR3 protein: CSVEEWGETQYF
V gene: TRBV7-9; J gene: TRBJ2-7; CDR3 protein: CASSPSEGGPAYEQYF
V gene: TRBV12-3/TRBV12-4; J gene: TRBJ1-2; CDR3 protein: CASRDSGGGYTF
V gene: TRBV3-1; J gene: TRBJ2-7; CDR3 protein: CASSQDQRSYEQYF
V gene: TRBV29-1; J gene: TRBJ2-7; CDR3 protein: CSVEDSTSYEQYF